A selection of T cell receptor beta chains follows, all from one sample in a study of blood T cell repertoires in COVID-19. This table comes from immunoSEQ multiplex PCR, and its TCRdb copy is limited to in-frame clones, with some not included. The sample has some 180,000 clones; 80% to 85% are singletons. The sample comprised peripheral blood. Receptors originate from a woman in her 40s with COVID-19, enrolled during active disease. CDR3s include the opening cysteine and the closing phenylalanine or tryptophan. A D gene is named only where the DNA matches it firmly. Size is stated for part of the rows, as once, few or many counts, or as a class when the clone is expanded.

j_gene	d_gene	v_gene	abundance	CDR3nt	CDR3aa
TRBJ1-5	TRBD1	TRBV3-1/TRBV3-2	once	TGTGCCAGCAGCCAACGGACAGGTTCCCTTTCCAATCAGCCCCAGCATTTT	CASSQRTGSLSNQPQHF
TRBJ2-1	TRBD2	TRBV3-1/TRBV3-2	.	TGTGCCACCTACCATAGCGGGGTGTCCGATGAGCAGTTCTTC	CATYHSGVSDEQFF
TRBJ2-7	.	TRBV5-1	.	TGCGCCAGCAGCCGAGGGGGGGCTCCCCACGAGCAGTACTTC	CASSRGGAPHEQYF
TRBJ1-4	.	TRBV19	.	TGTGCCGGCTCCCGGAGGGAAGCGGGTAATGAAAAACTGTTTTTT	CAGSRREAGNEKLFF
TRBJ1-2	.	TRBV14	.	TGTGCCAGCAGCCCCGGGGGGCAGGGTTGCACCTTC	CASSPGGQGCTF
TRBJ1-2	TRBD1	TRBV3-1/TRBV3-2	.	TGTGCCAGCAGCAAAGGACAGGGAGCTAACTATGGCTACACCTTC	CASSKGQGANYGYTF
TRBJ1-6	.	TRBV7-9	.	TGTGCCAGCAGCTTAGGACAGATTTCACCCCTCCACTTT	CASSLGQISPLHF
TRBJ2-7	TRBD2	TRBV7-2	.	TGTGCCAGCAGCTTAGCAGCGGGAGACTACGAGCAGTACTTC	CASSLAAGDYEQYF
TRBJ2-5	.	TRBV5-4	few	TGTGCCAGCAGTCGTTCTACAGGGTTTGAGACCCAGTACTTC	CASSRSTGFETQYF
TRBJ2-4	TRBD1	TRBV5-5	.	TGTGCCAGCAGGTGGACAGGGAGGTACCGTGACATTCAGTACTTC	CASRWTGRYRDIQYF
TRBJ1-5	.	TRBV19	.	TGTGCCAGTATTCCGGGGACTTCGGGCTATAGCAATCAGCCCCAGCATTTT	CASIPGTSGYSNQPQHF
TRBJ2-5	TRBD1	TRBV9	.	TGTGCCAGCAGCGGGACAGGGGGCGAAAAGACCCAGTACTTC	CASSGTGGEKTQYF
TRBJ2-1	TRBD2	TRBV28	.	TGTGCCAGCCGCCCTTTACCTGGGGGGGGATACAATGAGCAGTTCTTC	CASRPLPGGGYNEQFF
TRBJ2-5	TRBD2	TRBV7-3	.	TGTGCCAGCAGCTTAAGCGGGAGGGCCGAAGAGACCCAGTACTTC	CASSLSGRAEETQYF